This section outlines one T cell receptor beta chain sequence together with its context. TCRdb re-derived calls from the 5' RACE reads in MiXCR, one entry per CDR3 protein. The repertoire holds some 400,000 distinct CDR3 sequences, under 20% seen once, with 15% to 20% in the top ten. This record belongs to a study of T cells after yellow fever vaccination. Trimming removed 1 base at V and 8 bases at J, with 11 bases between. The CDR3 is made up of 13 amino acids. Germline CDR1 reads MGHDK; CDR2 reads SYGVNS. The gene calls are TRBV25-1 and TRBJ1-1; D perhaps matches TRBD1 (5 bases). This clonotype was sampled from a man aged 18 to 35 who received the YFV17D yellow fever vaccine. The material sequenced was PBMCs, taken before the yellow fever booster vaccination. CDR3 loop: CASSEFQRDEAFF. CDR3 in DNA: TGTGCCAGCAGTGAATTCCAGCGGGACGAAGCTTTCTTT.